A single sample gave rise to the 13 T cell receptor beta chains below, sequenced in a study of T cell responses to AZD1222 COVID-19 vaccine. Sequencing was performed with immunoSEQ multiplex PCR; in TCRdb, only in-frame clones are kept and a portion is missing. The sample has about 140,000 clones; around 93% are singletons. The starting material was peripheral blood, obtained 28 days after the second AZD1222 dose. Receptors originate from an adult who received the AZD1222 COVID-19 vaccine.

This clone turned up a few times. The rearrangement links TRBV7-2 to TRBJ1-1; the D gene is possibly TRBD1 (6 bases). From germline, CDR1 is SGHTA and CDR2 FQGNSA. Trimming removed 5 bases from V and 1 base from J, with 8 bases in between. This CDR3 is built from 13 residues. The CDR3, as DNA: TGTGCCAGCAGCCGGGGACAGAACACTGAAGCTTTCTTT. This encodes CASSRGQNTEAFF.

The chain recombines TRBV7-9 with TRBJ1-1, with 7 bases lining up with TRBD1. CDR1 is SEHNR and CDR2 is FQNEAQ in the germline V gene (reference sequence). The CDR3 sequence is 13 residues long. The junction had 8 bases not matched to a gene; V was cut back by 7 bases and J by 6 bases. The CDR3 bases are TGTGCCAGCACCGAACAGGGGTCGGCTGAAGCTTTCTTT. Its translation: CASTEQGSAEAFF.

The chain joins TRBV5-1 to TRBJ2-4; 7 nucleotides match TRBD1. The V segment lost 4 bases and the J segment 4 bases; nucleotides outside the gene matches: 5. Per germline, CDR1 SGHRS and CDR2 YFSETQ. The CDR3 has 14 residues. The CDR3 region has the DNA TGCGCCAGCAGCCCAGGGGGATTTAAAAACATTCAGTACTTC. This sequence encodes CASSPGGFKNIQYF.

This clone was detected once. The chain couples TRBV28 to TRBJ1-5, with a tentative D call TRBD1 (6 bases). Trimming shortened V by 3 bases and J by 4 bases, and 13 bases separated the two germline ends. Per germline, CDR1 MDHEN and CDR2 SYDVKM. CDR3 length: 15 residues. The CDR3 loop is CASSFQGPTNQPQHF. The CDR3 DNA follows: TGTGCCAGCAGTTTCCAGGGGCCGACTAATCAGCCCCAGCATTTT.

Here the CDR3 reads CSVYVAYGYTF. The CDR3 DNA reads as TGCAGCGTTTACGTCGCTTATGGCTACACCTTC. The chain carries TRBV29-1 and TRBJ1-2; unclear D gene. The CDR3 is made up of 11 amino acids. CDR1 is SQVTM and CDR2 is ANQGSEA in the germline V gene. Trimming took off 5 bases at V and 5 bases at J, with 9 bases between the two ends.

J is TRBJ1-1 and V is TRBV7-9; D gene uncertain. The CDR3 is 12 amino acids. V shed 5 bases and J shed 11 bases, with 15 bases lying between them. CDR1 SEHNR and CDR2 FQNEAQ come from the germline V gene (reference sequence). The CDR3 region is CASSPSRFGAFF. The CDR3 region has the DNA TGTGCCAGCAGCCCATCTCGATTCGGGGCTTTCTTT.

The table lists this clone with a count of one. The gene calls are TRBV3-1 (or the pseudogene TRBV3-2) and TRBJ2-3, with TRBD2 matching over 9 bases. Germline V gene sequence: CDR1 LGHDT, CDR2 YNNKEL (reference sequence). The V segment lost 4 bases and the J segment 6 bases; nucleotides outside the gene matches: 5. The CDR3 runs to 14 residues. The CDR3: CASSPGLASDTQYF. For the CDR3, the DNA is TGTGCCAGCAGCCCCGGACTAGCGTCCGATACGCAGTATTTT.

This clone was found once. The chain couples TRBV28 to TRBJ1-5; tentatively, D is TRBD1 (6 bases). Germline assignment: CDR1 MDHEN and CDR2 SYDVKM. The CDR3 loop spans 15 amino acids. Between the trimmed V and J ends, which lost 4 bases and 3 bases, there was a span of 13 bases. CDR3: CASSSLDSPNQPQHF. As DNA, the CDR3 is TGTGCCAGCAGTTCTCTGGACAGCCCCAATCAGCCCCAGCATTTT.

As regards this clone: A read error may produce the germline difference seen at one junction end. This chain connects TRBV2 to TRBJ1-1; 7 positions match TRBD1. The V gene's germline CDR1 is SNHLY and CDR2 FYNNEI. The CDR3 is 12 residues long. The CDR3 DNA sequence: TGTGCCAGCAGTGAAACGGACAGGCGCGGGATCTTT. Translation: CASSETDRRGIF.

CDR3: CASSQGASGKSYNEQFF. CDR3 sequence (DNA): TGCGCCAGCAGCCAAGGAGCTAGCGGGAAGTCCTACAATGAGCAGTTCTTC. This sequence joins TRBV4-1 and TRBJ2-1; TRBD2 matches 9 bases. Germline trimming cut 1 base from V and 1 base from J; bases unmatched to any gene: 5. CDR1 and CDR2 from the germline V gene are MGHRA and YSYEKL. The CDR3 loop spans 17 amino acids.

The rearrangement uses TRBV3-1 (or the pseudogene TRBV3-2) and TRBJ2-5, with 11 nucleotides matching TRBD2. The trim removed 4 bases at V and 6 bases at J, leaving 13 bases unmatched. This CDR3 region has 17 residues. Germline V CDR1 and CDR2: LGHDT, YNNKEL (reference sequence). The CDR3 reads CASSPYHLLAGEKTQYF. The CDR3 nucleotides are TGTGCCAGCAGCCCGTATCACCTACTAGCGGGAGAAAAGACCCAGTACTTC.

The J gene is TRBJ1-2, the V gene TRBV11-2, with D possibly being TRBD1 (6 bases). The germline V gene encodes CDR1 SGHAT and CDR2 FQNNGV. V was shortened by 0 bases and J by 7 bases, with 12 bases between the two germline ends. There are 14 residues in the CDR3. This CDR3 reads CASSLDQQGVGYTF. Here the CDR3 DNA reads TGTGCCAGCAGCTTAGATCAACAGGGAGTTGGCTACACCTTC.

This chain links TRBV7-2 with TRBJ1-6, with 7 positions matching TRBD1. The J segment lost 8 bases and the V segment lost 5 bases, leaving 9 bases of the junction unmatched. The CDR3 is 15 residues long. Germline V CDR1 and CDR2: SGHTA, FQGNSA. CDR3 in amino acids: CASSLLTGVDSPLHF. The CDR3 region has the DNA TGTGCCAGCAGCCTACTTACAGGGGTGGATTCACCCCTCCACTTT.